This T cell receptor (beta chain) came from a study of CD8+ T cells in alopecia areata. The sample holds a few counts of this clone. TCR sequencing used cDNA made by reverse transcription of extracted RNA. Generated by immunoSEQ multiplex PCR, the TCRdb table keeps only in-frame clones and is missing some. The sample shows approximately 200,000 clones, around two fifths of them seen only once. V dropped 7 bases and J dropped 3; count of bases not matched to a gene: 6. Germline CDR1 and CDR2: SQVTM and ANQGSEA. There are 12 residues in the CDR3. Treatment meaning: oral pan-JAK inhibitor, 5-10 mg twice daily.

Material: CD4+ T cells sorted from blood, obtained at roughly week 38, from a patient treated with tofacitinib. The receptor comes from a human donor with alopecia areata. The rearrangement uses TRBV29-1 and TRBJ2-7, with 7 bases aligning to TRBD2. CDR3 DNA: TGCAGCGCTTGGACGGGGGGCTACGAGCAGTACTTC. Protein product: CSAWTGGYEQYF.